The entry that follows covers one T cell receptor (beta chain) sequence. Its antigen is still unknown. The data stem from a study of CD4 T cells in relation to SARS-CoV-2 and coronaviruses. In the study overall: The HLA restriction of the shared crossreactive spike epitopes was mapped.

Profiled with immunoSEQ multiplex PCR; TCRdb holds only in-frame clones, not every one. This table has tens of thousands of clones, around 68% appearing once. Unexposed donor CD4+ T cells date from about 2011-2018, before the COVID-19 pandemic. Isolation of CD4+ T cells took place after approximately 11 days in culture. Cells permitting, SARS-CoV-2 S/N and four cold-coronavirus spikes were tested on unexposed-donor CD4+ T cells. The CDR3 is 15 residues long. Looked up from germline, CDR1 is SGHNT and CDR2 is YYREEE (reference sequence). V was cut by 0 bases and J by 7 bases, with 14 bases left in between.

The V and J genes are TRBV5-4 and TRBJ2-1, with D possibly TRBD2 on 6 matching bases. The source is a human donor in good health. Sequenced input: CD4+ T cells from PBMCs, cultured in vitro. The CDR3 here is CASSLGGVARNEQFF. The DNA for the CDR3 is TGTGCCAGCAGCTTGGGGGGGGTCGCACGGAATGAGCAGTTCTTC.